This T cell receptor beta chain was observed in a study of post-analysis software for immune sequencing data. Unique molecular identifiers were carried by the TCR beta cDNA libraries. It was from roughly 1.1 to 9.2 million T cells that 500,000 or so cDNA molecules came. TCRdb re-called the PCR reads through MiXCR, storing one row per CDR3 protein. The table lists under 650,000 distinct CDR3 sequences, 44% of them singletons. This clonotype was observed a handful of times. No antigen is known for it. Findings of the study overall: Samples made in the same batch grouped tightly together by F measure. Patients carried 5 or 6 TRBV segments more frequently than controls did, and TRBV5-6, TRBV5-1 and TRBV20-1 were among them. Significantly lower normalized Chao1 diversity was seen in multiple sclerosis patients than in controls.

CDR3 length: 16 residues. Germline V gene lookup returns CDR1 KGHDR and CDR2 SFDVKD. With V trimmed by 7 bases and J by 0 bases, 8 bases remained unmatched. The clonotype comes from a girl aged 10 to 17 with multiple sclerosis. The rearrangement links TRBV24-1 to TRBJ2-1, with 7 positions matching TRBD2. What was sequenced was blood. CDR3 DNA sequence: TGTGCCACCAGCCCTGGGGGGGAGGGCTCCTACAATGAGCAGTTCTTC. It yields the protein CATSPGGEGSYNEQFF.